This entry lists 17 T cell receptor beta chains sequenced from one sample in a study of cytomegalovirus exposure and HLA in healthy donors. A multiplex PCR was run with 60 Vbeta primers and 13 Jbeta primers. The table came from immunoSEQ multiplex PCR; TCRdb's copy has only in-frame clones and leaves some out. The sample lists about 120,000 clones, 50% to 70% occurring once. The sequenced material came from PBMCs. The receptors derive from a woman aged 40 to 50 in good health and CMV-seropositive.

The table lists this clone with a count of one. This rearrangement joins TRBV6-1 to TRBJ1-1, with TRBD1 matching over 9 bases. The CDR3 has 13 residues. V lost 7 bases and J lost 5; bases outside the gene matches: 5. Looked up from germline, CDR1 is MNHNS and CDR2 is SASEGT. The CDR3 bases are TGTGCCAGCATTTACAGGGGGCGGACTGAAGCTTTCTTT. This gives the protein CASIYRGRTEAFF.

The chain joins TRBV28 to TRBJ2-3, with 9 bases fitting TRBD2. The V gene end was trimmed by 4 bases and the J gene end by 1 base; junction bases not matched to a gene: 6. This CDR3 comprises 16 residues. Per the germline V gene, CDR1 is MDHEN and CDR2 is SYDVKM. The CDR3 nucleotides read TGTGCCAGCAGTTCCGAGGGCGGGAGGGGCACAGATACGCAGTATTTT. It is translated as CASSSEGGRGTDTQYF.

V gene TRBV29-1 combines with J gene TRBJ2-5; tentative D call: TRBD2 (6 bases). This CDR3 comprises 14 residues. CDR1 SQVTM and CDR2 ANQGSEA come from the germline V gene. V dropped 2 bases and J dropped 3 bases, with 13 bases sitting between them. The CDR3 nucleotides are TGCAGCGTTGAATGGCGGGAAACAGAAGAGACCCAGTACTTC. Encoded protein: CSVEWRETEETQYF.

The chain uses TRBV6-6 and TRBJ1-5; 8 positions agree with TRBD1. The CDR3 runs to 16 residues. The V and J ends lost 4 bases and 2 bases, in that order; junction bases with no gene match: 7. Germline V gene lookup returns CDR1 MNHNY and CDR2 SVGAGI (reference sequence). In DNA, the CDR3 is TGTGCCAGCAGTTGGAAACAGGGGGGCGGCAATCAGCCCCAGCATTTT. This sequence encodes CASSWKQGGGNQPQHF.

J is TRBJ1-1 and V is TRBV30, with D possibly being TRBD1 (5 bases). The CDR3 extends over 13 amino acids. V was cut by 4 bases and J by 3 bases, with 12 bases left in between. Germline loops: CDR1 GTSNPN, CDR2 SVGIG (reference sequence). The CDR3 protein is CAWNGRVDTEAFF. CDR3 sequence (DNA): TGTGCCTGGAACGGCAGGGTCGACACTGAAGCTTTCTTT.

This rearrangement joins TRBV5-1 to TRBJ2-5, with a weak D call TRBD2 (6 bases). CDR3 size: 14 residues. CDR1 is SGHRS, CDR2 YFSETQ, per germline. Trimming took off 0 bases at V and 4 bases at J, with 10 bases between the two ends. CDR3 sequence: CASSLETRRETQYF. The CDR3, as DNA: TGCGCCAGCAGCTTGGAGACTAGACGAGAGACCCAGTACTTC.

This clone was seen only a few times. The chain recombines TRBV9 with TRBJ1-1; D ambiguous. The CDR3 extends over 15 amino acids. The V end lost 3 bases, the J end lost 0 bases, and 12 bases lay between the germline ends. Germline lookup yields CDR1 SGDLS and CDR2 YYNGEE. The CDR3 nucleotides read TGTGCCAGCAGCGGCGAAGAGGGCATGAACACTGAAGCTTTCTTT. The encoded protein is CASSGEEGMNTEAFF.

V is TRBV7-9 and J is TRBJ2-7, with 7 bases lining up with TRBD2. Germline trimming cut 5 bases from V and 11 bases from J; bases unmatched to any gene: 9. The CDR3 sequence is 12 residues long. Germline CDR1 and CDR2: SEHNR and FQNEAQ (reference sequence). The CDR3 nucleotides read TGTGCCAGCAGCCGGGGGGTTCTATTGGAGTACTTC. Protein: CASSRGVLLEYF.

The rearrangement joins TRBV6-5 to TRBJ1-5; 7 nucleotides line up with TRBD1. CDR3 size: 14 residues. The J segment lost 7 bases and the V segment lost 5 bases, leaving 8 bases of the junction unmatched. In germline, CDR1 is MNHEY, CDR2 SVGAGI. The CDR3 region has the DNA TGTGCCAGCAGTACTGACAGGGTTAAGCAGCCCCAGCATTTT. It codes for CASSTDRVKQPQHF.

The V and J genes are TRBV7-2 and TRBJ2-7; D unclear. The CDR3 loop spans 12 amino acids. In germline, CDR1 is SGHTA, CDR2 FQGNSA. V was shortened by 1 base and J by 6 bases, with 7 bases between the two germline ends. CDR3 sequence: CASSLGALEQYF. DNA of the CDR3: TGTGCCAGCAGCTTAGGAGCTCTCGAGCAGTACTTC.

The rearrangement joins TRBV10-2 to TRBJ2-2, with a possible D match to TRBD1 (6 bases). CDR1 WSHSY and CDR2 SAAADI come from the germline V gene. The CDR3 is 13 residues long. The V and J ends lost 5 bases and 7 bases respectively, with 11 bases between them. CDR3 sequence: CASSIQGIGELFF. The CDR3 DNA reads TGCGCCAGCAGTATCCAGGGGATCGGGGAGCTGTTTTTT.

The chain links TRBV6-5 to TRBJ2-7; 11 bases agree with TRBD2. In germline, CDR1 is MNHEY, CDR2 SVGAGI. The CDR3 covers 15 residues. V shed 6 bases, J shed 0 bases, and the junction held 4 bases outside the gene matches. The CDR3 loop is CASSWGTSGSYEQYF. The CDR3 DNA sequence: TGTGCCAGCAGCTGGGGGACTAGCGGCTCCTACGAGCAGTACTTC.

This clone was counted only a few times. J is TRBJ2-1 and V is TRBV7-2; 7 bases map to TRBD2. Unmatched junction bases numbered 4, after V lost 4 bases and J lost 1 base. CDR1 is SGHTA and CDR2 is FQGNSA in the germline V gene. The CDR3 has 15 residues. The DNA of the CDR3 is TGTGCCAGCAGCTCCTTGGGGGGGTCCTACAATGAGCAGTTCTTC. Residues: CASSSLGGSYNEQFF.

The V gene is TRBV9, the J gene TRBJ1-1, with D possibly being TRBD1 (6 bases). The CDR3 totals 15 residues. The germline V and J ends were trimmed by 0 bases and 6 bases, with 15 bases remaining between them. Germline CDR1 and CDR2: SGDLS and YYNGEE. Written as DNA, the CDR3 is TGTGCCAGCAGCGTAGCCCAGGGGCAGGGCGCTGAAGCTTTCTTT. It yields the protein CASSVAQGQGAEAFF.

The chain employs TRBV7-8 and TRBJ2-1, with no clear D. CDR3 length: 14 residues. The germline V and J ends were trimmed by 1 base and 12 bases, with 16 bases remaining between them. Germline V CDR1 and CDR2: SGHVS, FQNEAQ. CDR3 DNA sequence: TGTGCCAGCAGCTTAGGCGGCCTTGAGGCCGGGCAGTTCTTC. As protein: CASSLGGLEAGQFF.

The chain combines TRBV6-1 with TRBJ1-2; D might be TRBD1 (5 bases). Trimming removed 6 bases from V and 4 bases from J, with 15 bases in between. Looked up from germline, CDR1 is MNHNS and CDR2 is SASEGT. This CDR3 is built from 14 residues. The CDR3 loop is CASRLVRGIYGYTF. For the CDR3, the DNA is TGTGCCAGCAGACTTGTAAGGGGCATCTATGGCTACACCTTC.

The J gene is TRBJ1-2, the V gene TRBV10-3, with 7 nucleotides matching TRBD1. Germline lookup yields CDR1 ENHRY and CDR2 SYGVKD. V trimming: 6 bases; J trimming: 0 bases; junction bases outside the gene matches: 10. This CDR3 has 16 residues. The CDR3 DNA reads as TGTGCCATCAGGATTGCCGGGACAGACGCTAACTATGGCTACACCTTC. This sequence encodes CAIRIAGTDANYGYTF.